Each of the 15 T cell receptor beta chains below was sequenced from the same sample in a study of cytomegalovirus exposure and HLA in healthy donors. Sequencing was performed with immunoSEQ multiplex PCR; in TCRdb, only in-frame clones are kept and a portion is missing. The table records hundreds of thousands of clones, around 86% of them present only once. Sequencing was done on a sample of PBMCs. The receptors were gathered from a woman in her late teens or twenties in good health and CMV-seropositive.

This clone came up once. The V and J genes are TRBV11-2 and TRBJ1-5; D may be TRBD1 (6 bases). From germline, CDR1 is SGHAT and CDR2 FQNNGV. Trimming stripped 5 bases from V and 2 bases from J, with 13 bases between. The CDR3 is 15 residues long. The CDR3 nucleotides are TGTGCCAGCAGCCCCGGGACAATCGGCAATCAGCCCCAGCATTTT. This translates into CASSPGTIGNQPQHF.

V gene TRBV6-6 combines with J gene TRBJ1-2, with D tentatively TRBD1 (6 bases). V was shortened by 0 bases and J by 5 bases, with 13 bases between the two germline ends. CDR3 length: 15 amino acids. The germline V gene encodes CDR1 MNHNY and CDR2 SVGAGI (reference sequence). The CDR3 DNA follows: TGTGCCAGCAGTTACTCGGGGACACCCGCATATGGCTACACCTTC. It specifies CASSYSGTPAYGYTF.

In nucleotides, the CDR3 is TGCGCCAGCAGCCAAGGAGAACAGAGCTCCTACAATGAGCAGTTCTTC. Protein product: CASSQGEQSSYNEQFF. V is TRBV4-1 and J is TRBJ2-1; no clear D. Between the trimmed V and J ends, which lost 1 base and 0 bases, there was a span of 10 bases. This CDR3 has 16 amino acids. Germline V gene sequence: CDR1 MGHRA, CDR2 YSYEKL.

Only one count was recorded for this clone. The chain couples TRBV9 to TRBJ2-7; TRBD2 matches 9 bases. This CDR3 is 16 amino acids long. Germline CDR1 reads SGDLS; CDR2 reads YYNGEE. V was pared by 3 bases and J by 4 bases, with 11 bases of the junction left unmatched. The DNA for the CDR3 is TGTGCCAGCAGCGGAGGGCCGGGACTAGCTATATACGAGCAGTACTTC. This gives the protein CASSGGPGLAIYEQYF.

The chain employs TRBV15 and TRBJ2-3; 7 nucleotides agree with TRBD2. Germline CDR1 and CDR2: LNHNV and YYDKDF (reference sequence). V trimming: 1 base; J trimming: 2 bases; junction bases outside the gene matches: 3. The CDR3 contains 15 residues. CDR3: CATSRGAGTTDTQYF. The CDR3 coding sequence is TGTGCCACCAGCAGAGGAGCGGGAACCACAGATACGCAGTATTTT.

The V gene is TRBV29-1, the J gene TRBJ2-3; D is possibly TRBD1 (5 bases). Germline lookup yields CDR1 SQVTM and CDR2 ANQGSEA. Trimming pared 6 bases from V and 5 bases from J, leaving 9 bases between. The CDR3 has 11 residues. CDR3 nucleotide sequence: TGCAGCGTAGCAGGGATAGATACGCAGTATTTT. Translated: CSVAGIDTQYF.

The rearrangement joins TRBV5-4 to TRBJ1-1, with D perhaps matching TRBD1 (6 bases). Germline V gene lookup returns CDR1 SGHNT and CDR2 YYREEE (reference sequence). V was trimmed by 4 bases and J by 7 bases, leaving 11 bases between them. This CDR3 is built from 12 residues. In DNA, the CDR3 is TGTGCCAGCAGCCAGCAGGGGAATGAAGCTTTCTTT. Its protein product is CASSQQGNEAFF.

This clone was seen just once. This chain links TRBV2 with TRBJ2-7, with D maybe TRBD2 (5 bases). Germline loops: CDR1 SNHLY, CDR2 FYNNEI. This CDR3 region has 17 residues. V was shortened by 1 base and J by 2 bases, with 18 bases between the two germline ends. CDR3 protein: CASSEEEGTRITYEQYF. Here the CDR3 DNA reads TGTGCCAGCAGTGAAGAGGAAGGAACTAGAATAACCTACGAGCAGTACTTC.

The gene calls are TRBV6-5 and TRBJ2-1, with 7 bases identical to TRBD1. CDR3 length equals 12 residues. Germline lookup yields CDR1 MNHEY and CDR2 SVGAGI. J lost 6 bases, V lost 6 bases, and 2 bases had no gene match. The CDR3 here is CASSHRGNEQFF. Here the CDR3 DNA reads TGTGCCAGCAGCCACAGGGGCAATGAGCAGTTCTTC.

This clone has only one observation. This chain uses TRBV2 with TRBJ2-5, with D tentatively TRBD2 (6 bases). CDR3 length: 15 residues. Germline CDR1 is SNHLY and CDR2 is FYNNEI. Trimming cost V 11 bases and J 1 base, with 20 bases left between them. CDR3 in amino acids: CAGVISGLTQETQYF. The CDR3 DNA is TGTGCCGGGGTTATCTCGGGACTCACCCAAGAGACCCAGTACTTC. Together with reference TRBV2 and TRBJ2-5, the CDR3 gives the full variable domain: EPEVTQTPSHQVTQMGQEVILRCVPISNHLYFYWYRQILGQKVEFLVSFYNNEISEKSEIFDDQFSVERPDGSNFTLKIRSTKLEDSAMYFCAGVISGLTQETQYFGPGTRLLVL.

The V and J genes are TRBV18 and TRBJ2-1, with TRBD1 as a possible D gene (5 bases). This CDR3 spans 16 amino acids. The V end lost 2 bases, the J end lost 0 bases, and 11 bases lay between the germline ends. CDR1 is KGHSH, CDR2 LQKENI, per germline. For the CDR3, the DNA is TGTGCCAGCTCACCAATGGACATAAGCTCCTACAATGAGCAGTTCTTC. It encodes CASSPMDISSYNEQFF.

The chain carries TRBV5-1 and TRBJ1-1; no clear D gene. The V and J ends lost 4 bases and 1 base respectively, with 11 bases between them. CDR1 SGHRS and CDR2 YFSETQ come from the germline V gene. The CDR3 is 14 amino acids. CDR3 residues: CASSKTDSNTEAFF. The DNA for the CDR3 is TGCGCCAGCAGCAAGACCGACTCGAACACTGAAGCTTTCTTT.

This clone was counted once. The chain carries TRBV4-1 and TRBJ2-7, with a possible D match to TRBD2 (5 bases). This CDR3 comprises 16 residues. V lost 1 base and J lost 2, with 15 bases in between. Germline loops: CDR1 MGHRA, CDR2 YSYEKL. CDR3 bases: TGCGCCAGCAGCCAAGGGTCGGGCGGGCAGGCCTACGAGCAGTACTTC. Its protein is CASSQGSGGQAYEQYF.

In this sample, this clone turned up once. The chain couples TRBV11-1 to TRBJ2-2; TRBD1 matches 12 bases. V lost 4 bases to trimming and J lost 7 bases; unmatched junction nucleotides: 7. CDR1 is SGHAT and CDR2 is FQDESV in the germline V gene (reference sequence). This CDR3 is built from 16 residues. The CDR3 sequence: CASSWPGQGADGELFF. The CDR3 bases are TGTGCCAGCAGCTGGCCGGGACAGGGGGCCGACGGGGAGCTGTTTTTT.

This clone was found a few times. This chain links TRBV27 with TRBJ1-2, with D possibly TRBD1 on 5 matching bases. V gave up 5 bases and J gave up 4 bases, with 8 bases separating them. The CDR3 has 12 amino acids. Germline lookup yields CDR1 MNHEY and CDR2 SMNVEV (reference sequence). The CDR3 DNA is TGTGCCAGCAGTCCAGGGCTCTATGGCTACACCTTC. This sequence encodes CASSPGLYGYTF.